Listed below are T cell receptor beta chains from one sample, sequenced in a study of blood T cells in healthy people across ages. TCRdb reprocessed the 5' RACE reads with MiXCR, giving one entry per CDR3 protein. The sample yields about 1.8 million distinct CDR3 sequences, less than 50% seen once. The sample was blood. All receptors derive from a middle-aged woman in good health. The CDR3 runs from the conserved cysteine through the conserved F or W. Fields, in order: V gene, J gene, D gene, clone size, CDR3 DNA, CDR3 protein. A D gene is named only where the DNA matches it firmly. For some rows the clone size is stated as once, few or many, or as a class when expanded; others skip it.

V: TRBV6-1; J: TRBJ2-4; D: TRBD2; size: -; DNA: TGTGCCAGCAGTGAACAGCGGGGAGGGAACATTCAGTACTTC; CDR3: CASSEQRGGNIQYF
V: TRBV15; J: TRBJ2-5; D: -; size: -; DNA: TGTGCCACCAGCAGAGATTCCGACCGGGCGGAGCAGTACTTC; CDR3: CATSRDSDRAEQYF
V: TRBV6-5; J: TRBJ1-4; D: -; size: few; DNA: TGTGCCAGCAGTTACTCTCATAATGAAAAACTGTTTTTT; CDR3: CASSYSHNEKLFF
V: TRBV20-1; J: TRBJ2-7; D: -; size: -; DNA: TGCAGTGCTAGAGGGGGGGCTGTTCACGAGCAGTACTTC; CDR3: CSARGGAVHEQYF
V: TRBV5-1; J: TRBJ2-5; D: -; size: -; DNA: TGCGCCAGCACCACTTTGGAGGGGCAGGAGACCCAGTACTTC; CDR3: CASTTLEGQETQYF
V: TRBV25-1; J: TRBJ2-1; D: TRBD2; size: -; DNA: TGTGCCAGCAGTCCACTGGCGGGGGGACCGCCGGATGAGCAGTTCTTC; CDR3: CASSPLAGGPPDEQFF
V: TRBV11-2; J: TRBJ2-3; D: TRBD1; size: -; DNA: TGTGCCAGCAGCCCCCGACAGGGGCCAGATACGCAGTATTTT; CDR3: CASSPRQGPDTQYF
V: TRBV6-2/TRBV6-3; J: TRBJ1-5; D: -; size: few; DNA: TGTGCCAGCAGTCCCGGGGGCGTGCAGCCCCAGCATTTT; CDR3: CASSPGGVQPQHF
V: TRBV4-1; J: TRBJ2-5; D: TRBD1; size: few; DNA: TGCGCCAGCAGCCAAATTTCGGGACAGGGGGCTCGAGAGACCCAGTACTTC; CDR3: CASSQISGQGARETQYF
V: TRBV4-2; J: TRBJ2-1; D: -; size: few; DNA: TGTGCCAGCAGCCCCAGCATGGGGGCCTCCTACAATGAGCAGTTCTTC; CDR3: CASSPSMGASYNEQFF
V: TRBV10-3; J: TRBJ2-7; D: TRBD2; size: -; DNA: TGTGCCATCAGTGACCCGACTAGCGGGTCTGTCTACGAGCAGTACTTC; CDR3: CAISDPTSGSVYEQYF
V: TRBV4-2; J: TRBJ2-7; D: -; size: -; DNA: TGTGCCAGCAGCCAAGATGACGGGATTTTCTACGAGCAGTACTTC; CDR3: CASSQDDGIFYEQYF
V: TRBV11-3; J: TRBJ2-3; D: -; size: -; DNA: TGTGCCAGCAGCTTACCGGCCGGCCCGCAGTATTTT; CDR3: CASSLPAGPQYF
V: TRBV3-1; J: TRBJ1-1; D: -; size: -; DNA: TGTGCCAGCAGCCAAGATTATATCAGGGGCACTGAAGCTTTCTTT; CDR3: CASSQDYIRGTEAFF
V: TRBV3-1; J: TRBJ2-5; D: -; size: few; DNA: TGTGCCAGCAAGAAGCCTATGGCGGGAGAGACCCAGTACTTC; CDR3: CASKKPMAGETQYF
V: TRBV4-3; J: TRBJ2-3; D: -; size: -; DNA: TGCGCCAGCAGCCAAGAAGTAGGGGATACGCAGTATTTT; CDR3: CASSQEVGDTQYF
V: TRBV5-1; J: TRBJ2-3; D: TRBD2; size: -; DNA: TGCGCCAGCAGCTTGGAACCTAGCGGGGCCTTTAGCACAGATACGCAGTATTTT; CDR3: CASSLEPSGAFSTDTQYF
V: TRBV11-2; J: TRBJ1-5; D: -; size: -; DNA: TGTGCCAGCAGCTTGGCCGCCTTTAATCAGCCCCGGCATTTT; CDR3: CASSLAAFNQPRHF
V: TRBV4-2; J: TRBJ2-5; D: TRBD2; size: many; DNA: TGTGCCAGCAGCCAAGGGACTAGCGGGGCCCTCGGACAAGAGACCCAGTACTTC; CDR3: CASSQGTSGALGQETQYF
V: TRBV20-1; J: TRBJ2-7; D: TRBD2; size: -; DNA: TGCAGTGCTCCCGGGACTAGCGGGTTCGAGCAGTACTTC; CDR3: CSAPGTSGFEQYF
V: TRBV6-5; J: TRBJ1-5; D: -; size: once; DNA: TGTGCCAGCAGTTATCACCCGCCTGGAAGCAATCAGCCCCAGCATTTT; CDR3: CASSYHPPGSNQPQHF
V: TRBV5-1; J: TRBJ1-1; D: TRBD1; size: -; DNA: TGCGCCAGCAGCTCCCTCGGACAGGGCGGCGAAGCTTTCTTT; CDR3: CASSSLGQGGEAFF
V: TRBV6-5; J: TRBJ2-7; D: TRBD1; size: few; DNA: TGTGCCAGCAGTTACTCTCGGACAGGGGTCTACGAGCAGTACTTC; CDR3: CASSYSRTGVYEQYF